Following are 13 T cell receptor beta chains from one sample sequenced in a study of cytomegalovirus exposure and HLA in healthy donors. Some clones are missing from TCRdb's copy, which holds only in-frame ones; the method was immunoSEQ multiplex PCR. The sample carries 90,000 to 120,000 clones, approximately 96% recorded once. Sequences were obtained from PBMCs. These TCRs come from a young woman in good health and CMV-seronegative.

In the case of this clone: At one end, the junction sequence differs from germline, possibly due to a read error. The rearrangement links TRBV7-9 to TRBJ2-7; D might be TRBD2 (6 bases). The CDR3 spans 9 residues. The germline CDR1 and CDR2 sequences are SEHNR and FQNEAQ (reference sequence). The CDR3 DNA follows: TGTGCCAGCAGCCCCCGCGGGACTTTC. Amino acids: CASSPRGTF. Full variable domain (remainder filled in from reference TRBV7-9 and TRBJ2-7): DTGVSQNPRHKITKRGQNVTFRCDPISEHNRLYWYRQTLGQGPEFLTYFQNEAQLEKSRLLSDRFSAERPKGSFSTLEIQRTEQGDSAMYLCASSPRGTFGPGTRLTVT.

The rearrangement uses TRBV7-6 and TRBJ1-1, with D maybe TRBD1 (5 bases). Trimming shortened V by 3 bases and J by 1 base, and 9 bases separated the two germline ends. CDR1 and CDR2 from the germline V gene are SGHVS and FNYEAQ. CDR3 length: 14 residues. The CDR3 here is CASSFGGPNTEAFF. CDR3 nucleotide sequence: TGTGCCAGCAGCTTCGGGGGACCGAACACTGAAGCTTTCTTT.

The V gene is TRBV4-3, the J gene TRBJ2-6, with 8 bases fitting TRBD2. This CDR3 region has 18 residues. Germline trimming cut 6 bases from V and 3 bases from J; bases unmatched to any gene: 13. Germline lookup yields CDR1 LGHNA and CDR2 YSLEER. In DNA form, the CDR3 reads TGCGCCAGCAGTAGGTATTTCGGGGGGGCCCTTGGGGCCAACGTCCTGACTTTC. Amino acids: CASSRYFGGALGANVLTF.

V gene TRBV11-2 combines with J gene TRBJ2-1; 8 bases are a match to TRBD2. Per the germline V gene, CDR1 is SGHAT and CDR2 is FQNNGV. Trimming at V came to 4 bases and at J to 2 bases, leaving 13 bases not matched to a gene. The CDR3 covers 18 residues. Written as DNA, the CDR3 is TGTGCCAGCAGCTCCGGGCCGTCTAAGCGGGGGCCCTACAATGAGCAGTTCTTC. Amino acids: CASSSGPSKRGPYNEQFF.

The chain uses TRBV30 and TRBJ2-1; D gene uncertain. V was cut by 3 bases and J by 7 bases, with 7 bases left in between. The germline V gene has CDR1 GTSNPN and CDR2 SVGIG (reference sequence). The CDR3 contains 11 residues. The CDR3 region has the DNA TGTGCCTGGAGGTTTGCGAATGAGCAGTTCTTC. Its protein product is CAWRFANEQFF.

The chain has TRBV7-8 and TRBJ1-3; D not certain. CDR1 and CDR2 from the germline V gene are SGHVS and FQNEAQ. The CDR3 is made up of 15 amino acids. The ends were cut back, 1 base at V and 7 bases at J, with 14 bases in the middle. The CDR3 DNA reads as TGTGCCAGCAGCTTAGTGGCGGGTATCGGGAACACCATATATTTT. It is translated as CASSLVAGIGNTIYF.

The chain links TRBV5-1 to TRBJ2-1; possible D gene TRBD2, 6 bases. CDR3 length: 15 amino acids. V was cut by 3 bases and J by 4 bases, with 14 bases left in between. Germline values: CDR1 SGHRS, CDR2 YFSETQ. The CDR3 nucleotides read TGCGCCAGCAGCTCCTGGTCTGCGGGGTACAATGAGCAGTTCTTC. Protein sequence: CASSSWSAGYNEQFF.

V gene TRBV6-4 combines with J gene TRBJ1-2; 8 bases match TRBD1. Germline V CDR1 and CDR2: MRHNA, SNTAGT. This CDR3 comprises 13 residues. V shed 5 bases and J 6 bases; nucleotides not matched to a gene: 5. This CDR3 reads CASSPQGGHGYTF. CDR3 in DNA: TGTGCCAGCAGTCCACAGGGGGGGCATGGCTACACCTTC.

The sample holds one count of this clone. The chain is built from TRBV7-9 and TRBJ2-5, with D possibly matching TRBD1 (6 bases). Germline values: CDR1 SEHNR, CDR2 FQNEAQ (reference sequence). The CDR3 has 14 residues. V was shortened by 4 bases and J by 2 bases, with 11 bases between the two germline ends. The CDR3 reads CASSSRDTQETQYF. CDR3 coding DNA: TGTGCCAGCAGCTCACGGGACACTCAAGAGACCCAGTACTTC.

The chain couples TRBV25-1 to TRBJ2-5; TRBD2 matches at 12 bases. Germline V gene data show CDR1 as MGHDK and CDR2 as SYGVNS. V lost 6 bases, J lost 2 bases, and 4 bases stayed unmatched. This CDR3 has 15 amino acids. The CDR3 region is CASRPGLAGQETQYF. The CDR3 DNA follows: TGTGCCAGCAGGCCGGGACTAGCGGGTCAAGAGACCCAGTACTTC.

The rearrangement links TRBV7-6 to TRBJ1-5, with 9 bases aligning to TRBD1. The length of the CDR3 is 15 residues. CDR1 is SGHVS and CDR2 is FNYEAQ in the germline V gene. The V and J ends lost 6 bases and 2 bases, in that order; junction bases with no gene match: 5. The DNA for the CDR3 is TGTGCCAGCAGTTTGGGGGACAGGGGCAATCAGCCCCAGCATTTT. This gives the protein CASSLGDRGNQPQHF.

V is TRBV4-3 and J is TRBJ2-5, with TRBD2 matching 7 bases. Trimming removed 2 bases from V and 1 base from J; junction bases left unmatched: 4. Germline CDR1 and CDR2: LGHNA and YSLEER. CDR3 length: 15 amino acids. This CDR3 reads CASSQLLAIQETQYF. The CDR3 DNA follows: TGCGCCAGCAGCCAACTACTAGCGATCCAAGAGACCCAGTACTTC.

The chain combines TRBV5-3 with TRBJ2-7, with TRBD2 identical over 7 bases. TRBV5-3 is identified as an open reading frame with a role that is uncertain. V lost 0 bases, J lost 2 bases, and 8 bases stayed unmatched. The CDR3 has 16 residues. The CDR3 coding sequence is TGTGCCAGAAGCTTGGTGGGGGGGAGCCCTCCCTACGAGCAGTACTTC. It specifies CARSLVGGSPPYEQYF.